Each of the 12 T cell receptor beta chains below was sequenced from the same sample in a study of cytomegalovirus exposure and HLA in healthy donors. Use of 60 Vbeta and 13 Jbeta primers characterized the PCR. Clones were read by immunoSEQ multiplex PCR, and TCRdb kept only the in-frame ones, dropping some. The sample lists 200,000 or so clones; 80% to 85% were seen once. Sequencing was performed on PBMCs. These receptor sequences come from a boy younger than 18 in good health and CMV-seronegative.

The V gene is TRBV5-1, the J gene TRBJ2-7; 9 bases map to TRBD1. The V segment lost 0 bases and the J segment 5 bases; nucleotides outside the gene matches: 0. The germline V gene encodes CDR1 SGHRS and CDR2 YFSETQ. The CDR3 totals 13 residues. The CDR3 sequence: CASSLGQGDEQYF. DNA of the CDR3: TGCGCCAGCAGCTTGGGACAGGGGGACGAGCAGTACTTC.

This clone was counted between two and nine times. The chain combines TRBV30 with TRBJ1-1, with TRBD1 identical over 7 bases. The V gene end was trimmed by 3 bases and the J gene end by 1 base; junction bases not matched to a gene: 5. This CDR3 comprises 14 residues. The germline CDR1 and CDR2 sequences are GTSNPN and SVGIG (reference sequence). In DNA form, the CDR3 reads TGTGCCTGGAGGCGGGCAGGGGGGAACACTGAAGCTTTCTTT. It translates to CAWRRAGGNTEAFF.

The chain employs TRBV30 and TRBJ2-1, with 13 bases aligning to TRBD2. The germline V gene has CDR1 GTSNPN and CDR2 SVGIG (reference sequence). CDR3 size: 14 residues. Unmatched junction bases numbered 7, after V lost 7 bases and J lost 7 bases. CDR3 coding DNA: TGTGCCTACCGACTAGCGGGGGGAAGGAATGAGCAGTTCTTC. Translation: CAYRLAGGRNEQFF.

The chain's CDR3 is CASSLDGSGGPSYEQYF. As DNA, the CDR3 is TGTGCCAGCAGCTTGGATGGTAGCGGGGGCCCTTCCTACGAGCAGTACTTC. This chain links TRBV5-4 with TRBJ2-7; 9 bases agree with TRBD2. The J segment lost 1 base and the V segment lost 0 bases, leaving 8 bases of the junction unmatched. The CDR3 has 17 amino acids. The germline CDR1 and CDR2 sequences are SGHNT and YYREEE (reference sequence).

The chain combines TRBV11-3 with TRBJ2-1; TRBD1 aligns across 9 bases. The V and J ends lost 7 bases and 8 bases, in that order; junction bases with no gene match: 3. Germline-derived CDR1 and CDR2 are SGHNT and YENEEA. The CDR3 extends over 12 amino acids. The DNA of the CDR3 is TGTGCCAGCAAAGGGGACAGGGATGAGCAGTTCTTC. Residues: CASKGDRDEQFF.

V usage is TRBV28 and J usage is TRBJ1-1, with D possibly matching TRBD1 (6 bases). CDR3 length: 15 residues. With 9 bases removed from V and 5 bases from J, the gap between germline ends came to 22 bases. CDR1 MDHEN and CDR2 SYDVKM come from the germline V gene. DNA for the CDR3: TGTGCCAGTACGGGACATCTTTCTGGAAAGACTGAAGCTTTCTTT. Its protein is CASTGHLSGKTEAFF. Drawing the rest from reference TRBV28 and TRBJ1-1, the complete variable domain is DVKVTQSSRYLVKRTGEKVFLECVQDMDHENMFWYRQDPGLGLRLIYFSYDVKMKEKGDIPEGYSVSREKKERFSLILESASTNQTSMYLCASTGHLSGKTEAFFGQGTRLTVV.

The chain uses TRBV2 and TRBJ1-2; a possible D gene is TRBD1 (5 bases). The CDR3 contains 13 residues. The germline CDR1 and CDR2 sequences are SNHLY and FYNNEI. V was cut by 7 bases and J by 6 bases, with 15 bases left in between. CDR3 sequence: CASKRGGLDGYTF. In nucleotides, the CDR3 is TGTGCCAGCAAGAGGGGAGGACTTGATGGCTACACCTTC.

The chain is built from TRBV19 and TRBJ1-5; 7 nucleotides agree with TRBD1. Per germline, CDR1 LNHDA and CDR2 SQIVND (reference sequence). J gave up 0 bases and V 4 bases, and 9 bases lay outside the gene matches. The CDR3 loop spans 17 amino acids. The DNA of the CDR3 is TGTGCCAGTAGTACATCAACGACAGGGCTTAGCAATCAGCCCCAGCATTTT. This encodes CASSTSTTGLSNQPQHF.

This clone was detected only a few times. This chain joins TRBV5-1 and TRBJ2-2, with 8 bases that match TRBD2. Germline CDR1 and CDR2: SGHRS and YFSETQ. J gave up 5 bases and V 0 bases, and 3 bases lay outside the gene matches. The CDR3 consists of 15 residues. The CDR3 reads CASSLGPGGTGELFF. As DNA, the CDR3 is TGCGCCAGCAGCTTGGGACCGGGGGGGACCGGGGAGCTGTTTTTT.

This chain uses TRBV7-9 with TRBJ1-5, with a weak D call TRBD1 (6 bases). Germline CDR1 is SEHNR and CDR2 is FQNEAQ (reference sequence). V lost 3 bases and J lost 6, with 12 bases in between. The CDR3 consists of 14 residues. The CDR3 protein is CASSLDDRIQPQHF. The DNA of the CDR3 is TGTGCCAGCAGCTTGGATGACAGGATTCAGCCCCAGCATTTT.

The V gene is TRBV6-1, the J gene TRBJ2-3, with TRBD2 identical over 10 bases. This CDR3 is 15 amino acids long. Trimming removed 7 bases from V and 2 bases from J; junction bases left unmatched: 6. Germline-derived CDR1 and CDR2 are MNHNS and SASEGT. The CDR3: CASTSGTSATDTQYF. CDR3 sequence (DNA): TGTGCCAGCACTTCGGGGACTAGCGCCACAGATACGCAGTATTTT.

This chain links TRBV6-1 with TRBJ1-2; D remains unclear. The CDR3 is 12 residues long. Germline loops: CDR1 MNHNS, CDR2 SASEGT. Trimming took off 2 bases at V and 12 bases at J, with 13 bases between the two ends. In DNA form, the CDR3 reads TGTGCCAGCAGTGAACGGAGAGGCTTTGACACCTTC. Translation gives CASSERRGFDTF.